This T cell receptor beta chain was profiled in a study of blood T cells in healthy people across ages. PCR was performed a second time for about 7 to 12 cycles using a sample-barcoded 5' primer and a J-beta primer mix. TCRdb re-analysed the 5' RACE reads in MiXCR, keeping a single row per CDR3 protein. The sample consists of hundreds of thousands of distinct CDR3 sequences, approximately 60% of them appearing once. The CDR3 covers 14 residues. Germline CDR1 MNHEY, CDR2 SVGEGT. The germline V and J ends were trimmed by 0 bases and 7 bases, with 10 bases remaining between them. V usage is TRBV6-2 or TRBV6-3 and J usage is TRBJ1-5, with D tentatively TRBD1 (6 bases). The TCR was taken from a man in his forties in good health. Sample: blood. This CDR3 is CASSYSPGEQPQHF. The CDR3, as DNA: TGTGCCAGCAGTTACTCGCCAGGGGAGCAGCCCCAGCATTTT.